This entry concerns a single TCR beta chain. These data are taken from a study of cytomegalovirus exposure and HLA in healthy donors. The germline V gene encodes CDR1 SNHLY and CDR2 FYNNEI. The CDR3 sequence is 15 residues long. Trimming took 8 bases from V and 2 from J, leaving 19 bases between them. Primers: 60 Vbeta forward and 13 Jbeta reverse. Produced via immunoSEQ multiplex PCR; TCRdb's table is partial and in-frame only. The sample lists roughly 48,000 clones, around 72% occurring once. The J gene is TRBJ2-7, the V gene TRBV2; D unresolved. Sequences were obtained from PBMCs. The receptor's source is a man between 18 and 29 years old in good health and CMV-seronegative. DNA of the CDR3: TGTGCCAGCGTCGACACGGCAGGTATAACCTACGAGCAGTACTTC. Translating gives CASVDTAGITYEQYF.